This entry is about one T cell receptor (beta chain). Measured with immunoSEQ multiplex PCR; TCRdb has only the in-frame clones, and not every one. The sample includes under 140,000 clones, roughly 87% of them seen just once. This specimen belongs to a study of blood T cell repertoires in COVID-19. Study information: PBMCs, B-cell-depleted T cells, or T cells provided the cDNA or gDNA that made up the material.

CDR1 DFQATT and CDR2 SNEGSKA come from the germline V gene (reference sequence). V shed 3 bases, J shed 7 bases, and the junction held 8 bases outside the gene matches. The CDR3 is made up of 14 amino acids. The sequenced sample consisted of peripheral blood. The chain is built from TRBV20-1 and TRBJ2-1; 8 bases align to TRBD2. This receptor was obtained from a human donor in a cohort sampled during active COVID-19. In nucleotides, the CDR3 is TGCAGTGCTAGTACCAGCGGGAGATTGAATGAGCAGTTCTTC. This encodes CSASTSGRLNEQFF.